This T cell receptor beta chain appears in the sequencing data of a study of lymphopenia after photon versus proton radiotherapy. Study observations and caveats: In patients who died, overall survival fell as post-nadir TCR diversity dropped more. Better survival with proton therapy was suggested as possible, not demonstrated. Oligoclonal CD8+ Temra expansion after nadir drove photon patients' diversity drop.

Clones were sequenced by immunoSEQ multiplex PCR, and TCRdb holds only the in-frame ones, with some missing. The sample records about 22,000 clones, about 89% being singletons. Between the trimmed V and J ends, which lost 5 bases and 5 bases, there was a span of 10 bases. The CDR3 loop spans 12 amino acids. Germline assignment: CDR1 MNHNS and CDR2 SASEGT. Regarding this clone: Its antigen is unknown.

V usage is TRBV6-1 and J usage is TRBJ2-7; possible D gene TRBD1, 6 bases. The sequence came from a man of 80 years or more with esophageal cancer. This specimen was peripheral blood, taken from a patient treated with proton-based radiotherapy. CDR3 in amino acids: CASSTGWDEQYF. The CDR3 bases are TGTGCCAGCAGTACAGGGTGGGACGAGCAGTACTTC.